The present TCR beta chain was sequenced within a study of blood T cell repertoires in COVID-19. Only in-frame clones appear in the TCRdb table, and some are missing; sequencing was by immunoSEQ multiplex PCR. Counted here are about 250,000 clones, roughly 83% occurring once; the ten biggest clones make up 5% to 7%. The V and J ends lost 2 bases and 3 bases respectively, with 12 bases between them. Germline values: CDR1 LGHDT, CDR2 YNNKEL (reference sequence). The CDR3 extends over 15 amino acids. This clone appeared a single time. During active infection, Seattle patients enrolled and were then monitored through disease.

V gene TRBV3-1 (or the pseudogene TRBV3-2) combines with J gene TRBJ2-3; TRBD1 is a possible D gene (6 bases). Sequencing was performed on peripheral blood. This sequence was found in a woman of 80 years or more with COVID-19, enrolled during active disease. The CDR3 nucleotides are TGTGCCAGCAGCCAATCAATTCAGGGGACAGATACGCAGTATTTT. Translating gives CASSQSIQGTDTQYF.